This T cell receptor beta chain appears in the sequencing data of a study of graft-versus-host responses after intestinal transplantation. Study conclusions and caveats: Graft-versus-host to host-versus-graft clonal ratios in allografts were high in patients with graft-donor T cell macrochimerism. Recipient bone marrow held GvH clones, some seen earlier in ileum or blood.

TCRdb's copy holds only in-frame clones and misses some; the assay was immunoSEQ multiplex PCR. Among just under 65,000 clones listed, around 90% were seen once. About this clone itself: Its antigen is unknown.

This CDR3 contains 14 residues. V trimming: 4 bases; J trimming: 5 bases; junction bases outside the gene matches: 6. From germline, CDR1 is MNHNY and CDR2 SVGAGI (reference sequence). Lymphocytes from graft epithelium and lamina propria were isolated. The sequencing here drew on ileum tissue, taken more than 350 days after transplant. The chain links TRBV6-6 to TRBJ1-2, with TRBD1 matching 8 bases. The clonotype comes from a human patient who received an intestinal transplant, so some T cells may come from the graft donor. The CDR3 DNA is TGTGCCAGCAGTTCCCGGACAGGGCGGTATGGCTACACCTTC. It translates to CASSSRTGRYGYTF.